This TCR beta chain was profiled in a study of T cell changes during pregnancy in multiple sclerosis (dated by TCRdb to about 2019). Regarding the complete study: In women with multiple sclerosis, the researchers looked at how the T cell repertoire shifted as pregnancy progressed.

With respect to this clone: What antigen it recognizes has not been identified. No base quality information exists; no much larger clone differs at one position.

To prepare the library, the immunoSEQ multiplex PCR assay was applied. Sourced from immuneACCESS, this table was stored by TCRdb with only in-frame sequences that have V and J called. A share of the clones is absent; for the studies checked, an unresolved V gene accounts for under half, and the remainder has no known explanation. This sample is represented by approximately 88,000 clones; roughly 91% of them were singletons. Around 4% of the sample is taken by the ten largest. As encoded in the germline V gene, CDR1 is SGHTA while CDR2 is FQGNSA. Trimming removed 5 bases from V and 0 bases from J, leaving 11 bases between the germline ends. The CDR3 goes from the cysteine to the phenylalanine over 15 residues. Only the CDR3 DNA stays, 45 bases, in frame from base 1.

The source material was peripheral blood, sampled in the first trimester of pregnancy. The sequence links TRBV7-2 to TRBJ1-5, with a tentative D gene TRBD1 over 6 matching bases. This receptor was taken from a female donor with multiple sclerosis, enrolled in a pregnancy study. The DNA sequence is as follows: TGTGCCAGCAGCCCCGGACAGACTAGCAATCAGCCCCAGCATTTT. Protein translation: CASSPGQTSNQPQHF.